This is a list of T cell receptor beta chains from one sample in a study of shared clonotypes between healthy human individuals. Clones were sequenced by immunoSEQ multiplex PCR, and TCRdb holds only the in-frame ones, with some missing. The sample contains fewer than 1.8 million clones, 98% of which appear only once. Sequenced material: naive CD4+ T cells sorted from blood. Receptor source: a man younger than 45 in good health. The CDR3 runs from the conserved cysteine through the conserved F or W. The D gene is left open where the match is weak. Expanded clones get a size class; other rows say once, few or many, or leave the size out.

CDR3nt	CDR3aa	abundance	v_gene	j_gene	d_gene
TGCGCCAGCAGCCAAGACCCCGGGACCCCATACGAGCAGTACTTC	CASSQDPGTPYEQYF	-	TRBV4-1	TRBJ2-7	-
TGCGCCAGCAGCTTAGTAGGTTCGTACAATGAGCAGTTCTTC	CASSLVGSYNEQFF	-	TRBV5-1	TRBJ2-1	-
TGTGCCAGCAGCGAAACACTTTCCAATGAGCAGTTCTTC	CASSETLSNEQFF	-	TRBV9	TRBJ2-1	-
TGTGCCAGCAGCCCCCCGGACAGACAGGCCGGGGAGCTGTTTTTT	CASSPPDRQAGELFF	-	TRBV4-2	TRBJ2-2	-
TGTGCCAGCAGCTTGGCCGGGACAGGGGGTTTCGTCTACTATGGCTACACCTTC	CASSLAGTGGFVYYGYTF	-	TRBV27	TRBJ1-2	TRBD1
TGTGCCAGCTCACCAGGGGCCTTTGAAAAACTGTTTTTT	CASSPGAFEKLFF	-	TRBV18	TRBJ1-4	-
TGTGCCAGCAGCTTCCCGTTACAGGACGGGGTAAATGAGCAGTTCTTC	CASSFPLQDGVNEQFF	once	TRBV7-9	TRBJ2-1	-
TGTGCCAGTAGACGGGGACAGGGGGTGTCTAATGAAAAACTGTTTTTT	CASRRGQGVSNEKLFF	-	TRBV19	TRBJ1-4	TRBD1
TGTGCCAGCAGCTTGGGGATAGGGGCAGGGGGCGCGGCTGCCAATGAGCAGTTCTTC	CASSLGIGAGGAAANEQFF	-	TRBV5-4	TRBJ2-1	TRBD1
TGTGCCAGCAGTGGTCGGCAGGGCCATACTGCCTTCTTCGGTGGCTACACCTTC	CASSGRQGHTAFFGGYTF	-	TRBV2	TRBJ1-2	-
TGTGCCAGCTCACCAGGGAGGGGGCGAGACACTGAAGCTTTCTTT	CASSPGRGRDTEAFF	-	TRBV18	TRBJ1-1	TRBD1
TGTGCCACCAGCAGAGATCTTGAGTCGACCTGGACGGATTACAATGAGCAGTTCTTC	CATSRDLESTWTDYNEQFF	-	TRBV15	TRBJ2-1	-
TGCGCCAGCAGCTTGGCCAGACTTGCGGATACGCAGTATTTT	CASSLARLADTQYF	-	TRBV5-1	TRBJ2-3	-
TGTGCCAGCAGTTTGGACTACTCTCTCTCTGGAAACACCATATATTTT	CASSLDYSLSGNTIYF	-	TRBV28	TRBJ1-3	-
TGCGCCAGCAGCCTAAGTCCAGCGGCGGACACCATATATTTT	CASSLSPAADTIYF	few	TRBV4-1	TRBJ1-3	-
TGTGCCAGCTCACCACCCTCAAACAGGTATTACAATGAGCAGTTCTTC	CASSPPSNRYYNEQFF	-	TRBV18	TRBJ2-1	-
TGTGCCAGCAGTTACCCGGGGGCCAACGTCCTGACTTTC	CASSYPGANVLTF	-	TRBV6-5	TRBJ2-6	-
TGTGCCAGCAGCGGGACACCCTCTGACAATCAGCCCCAGCATTTT	CASSGTPSDNQPQHF	-	TRBV5-5	TRBJ1-5	-
TGTGCCAGCAGCGCGCAGACTAGCGGCGGAGAGACCCAGTACTTC	CASSAQTSGGETQYF	once	TRBV5-4	TRBJ2-5	TRBD2
TGTGCCAGCAGCTTTACTACTAATTCCGGGGAGCTGTTTTTT	CASSFTTNSGELFF	once	TRBV7-3	TRBJ2-2	-
TGCTGGGAGGAGGACAGCCGCAATCAGCCCCAGCATTTT	CWEEDSRNQPQHF	-	TRBV29-1	TRBJ1-5	-
TGTGCCAGCAGCTTAAGGGGAAGAACTGAAGCTTTCTTT	CASSLRGRTEAFF	once	TRBV7-8	TRBJ1-1	-
TGTGCCAGCAGCCAGGACAGCGAGCAGTACTTC	CASSQDSEQYF	-	TRBV7-9	TRBJ2-7	-
TGCGCCAGCAGCTTCGGGGGGCCTGAAAAACTGTTTTTT	CASSFGGPEKLFF	-	TRBV5-1	TRBJ1-4	-
TGTGCCAGCAGTTCCCGGGACAGGGTTCACTATGGCTACACCTTC	CASSSRDRVHYGYTF	-	TRBV6-5	TRBJ1-2	TRBD1
TGTGCCAGCAGTTACGGGGCCAGGGGGCTTGACGAGCAGTACTTC	CASSYGARGLDEQYF	-	TRBV6-5	TRBJ2-7	TRBD1
TGTGCTAGCAGCCCGGGACTAGCGCCTACATACGAGCAGTACTTC	CASSPGLAPTYEQYF	-	TRBV7-7	TRBJ2-7	TRBD2
TGTGCCAGCAGCGCCCAACCGACAGGGGGCTACAATGAGCAGTTCTTC	CASSAQPTGGYNEQFF	once	TRBV9	TRBJ2-1	TRBD1
TGTGCCACCAGCAAAGGAGGGGGACTAGCGGGAGTAGTTGGGGCCAACGTCCTGACTTTC	CATSKGGGLAGVVGANVLTF	-	TRBV15	TRBJ2-6	TRBD2